The 16 T cell receptor beta chains given below trace back to one sample, sequenced in a study of CD8 T cells in acute hepatitis C reinfection. The time point denotes: naive CD8 control sorted from an acute-time-point sample. TCRdb keeps only in-frame clones here, not all; method: immunoSEQ multiplex PCR. The data contain more than 35,000 clones, about 83% of them singletons. The sequenced sample was naive CD8+ T cells from PBMCs. The receptors here all came from a man aged 25-45 years with chronic hepatitis C.

V and J are TRBV30 and TRBJ2-7; D is possibly TRBD1 (6 bases). The CDR3 has 14 residues. The germline V and J ends were trimmed by 1 base and 4 bases, with 14 bases remaining between them. Germline assignment: CDR1 GTSNPN and CDR2 SVGIG (reference sequence). CDR3 residues: CAWSGRQDLYEQYF. DNA of the CDR3: TGTGCCTGGAGTGGGAGACAGGACCTTTACGAGCAGTACTTC.

The chain carries TRBV27 and TRBJ2-7; weak D call: TRBD2 (5 bases). Germline CDR1 reads MNHEY; CDR2 reads SMNVEV (reference sequence). V was clipped by 0 bases and J by 2 bases, with 14 bases between them. CDR3 length: 16 residues. In nucleotides, the CDR3 is TGTGCCAGCAGTTTATCGATCCCTGAGGGCCCCTACGAGCAGTACTTC. This gives the protein CASSLSIPEGPYEQYF.

This rearrangement joins TRBV6-5 to TRBJ1-1, with D hard to call. Looked up from germline, CDR1 is MNHEY and CDR2 is SVGAGI. This CDR3 region has 13 residues. Trimming removed 6 bases at V and 0 bases at J, with 8 bases between. The CDR3 here is CASRPRLNTEAFF. The CDR3 bases are TGTGCCAGCAGACCACGGCTGAACACTGAAGCTTTCTTT.

The V and J genes are TRBV5-8 and TRBJ2-5; 7 nucleotides match TRBD2. Trimming cost V 7 bases and J 1 base; bases outside gene matches: 10. CDR3 length: 15 amino acids. In germline, CDR1 is SGHTS, CDR2 YDEGEE. The CDR3 region has the DNA TGTGCCAGCCACCACGGGGGGAGGGCCCAAGAGACCCAGTACTTC. This gives the protein CASHHGGRAQETQYF.

The chain joins TRBV27 to TRBJ2-3; D is undetermined. Deletions cut 2 bases from V and 3 bases from J, with 12 bases between. Germline-derived CDR1 and CDR2 are MNHEY and SMNVEV (reference sequence). CDR3 size: 15 residues. The CDR3 here is CASSLPYDGTDTQYF. CDR3 coding DNA: TGTGCCAGCAGTTTACCCTACGATGGGACAGATACGCAGTATTTT.

The chain combines TRBV7-9 with TRBJ2-3; D not resolved. CDR3 length equals 14 residues. Germline CDR1 is SEHNR and CDR2 is FQNEAQ (reference sequence). The ends were cut back, 2 bases at V and 2 bases at J, with 8 bases in the middle. CDR3 in DNA: TGTGCCAGCAGCTTATTTACGGCCACAGATACGCAGTATTTT. Its protein is CASSLFTATDTQYF.

The chain uses TRBV7-9 and TRBJ1-1; D not certain. Germline V gene sequence: CDR1 SEHNR, CDR2 FQNEAQ (reference sequence). The V and J ends lost 0 bases and 2 bases respectively, with 7 bases between them. The CDR3 runs 14 residues. The CDR3 here is CASSLAADNTEAFF. In DNA form, the CDR3 reads TGTGCCAGCAGCTTAGCGGCAGACAACACTGAAGCTTTCTTT.

This sequence joins TRBV19 and TRBJ2-1, with 9 bases aligning to TRBD2. With 7 bases clipped from V and 4 bases from J, the junction kept 2 bases outside the gene matches. This CDR3 is built from 13 residues. The germline V gene encodes CDR1 LNHDA and CDR2 SQIVND (reference sequence). DNA for the CDR3: TGTGCCAGTACCCTAGCGGGGTACAATGAGCAGTTCTTC. As protein: CASTLAGYNEQFF.

The V and J genes are TRBV5-1 and TRBJ2-1; 8 nucleotides match TRBD1. Germline V lookup: CDR1 SGHRS, CDR2 YFSETQ. J gave up 6 bases and V 7 bases, and 12 bases lay outside the gene matches. The CDR3 runs to 15 residues. In DNA, the CDR3 is TGCGCCAGCCGCCTAGGACAGGGTCTGCTCAATGAGCAGTTCTTC. This gives the protein CASRLGQGLLNEQFF. The full variable domain, its missing parts supplied by reference TRBV5-1 and TRBJ2-1, is KAGVTQTPRYLIKTRGQQVTLSCSPISGHRSVSWYQQTPGQGLQFLFEYFSETQRNKGNFPGRFSGRQFSNSRSEMNVSTLELGDSALYLCASRLGQGLLNEQFFGPGTRLTVL.

The chain links TRBV29-1 to TRBJ2-1; 7 bases align to TRBD2. The CDR3 totals 16 residues. Germline CDR1 and CDR2: SQVTM and ANQGSEA. Losses at the gene ends were 2 bases for V and 1 base for J; bases not matched to a gene: 8. The chain's CDR3 is CSVELASGNSYNEQFF. In DNA, the CDR3 is TGCAGCGTTGAACTAGCTAGCGGCAATTCCTACAATGAGCAGTTCTTC.

The J gene is TRBJ2-7, the V gene TRBV4-1; TRBD2 aligns across 7 bases. Germline CDR1 is MGHRA and CDR2 is YSYEKL. Trimming at V came to 1 base and at J to 4 bases, leaving 7 bases not matched to a gene. The CDR3 spans 15 residues. In DNA form, the CDR3 reads TGCGCCAGCAGCCAAGTCCCGGGAGGTTGGTACGAGCAGTACTTC. It is translated as CASSQVPGGWYEQYF.

The CDR3 reads CASSIAGTANEKLFF. CDR3 sequence (DNA): TGTGCCAGTAGTATCGCCGGGACAGCTAATGAAAAACTGTTTTTT. This chain links TRBV19 with TRBJ1-4, with 7 nucleotides matching TRBD1. Trimming at V came to 3 bases and at J to 3 bases, leaving 4 bases not matched to a gene. Germline V lookup: CDR1 LNHDA, CDR2 SQIVND (reference sequence). This CDR3 contains 15 residues.

V is TRBV6-5 and J is TRBJ2-3; no reliable D call. V was pared by 6 bases and J by 6 bases, with 13 bases between. Germline assignment: CDR1 MNHEY and CDR2 SVGAGI. This CDR3 has 13 amino acids. The chain's CDR3 is CASRIPIGDTQYF. The CDR3 DNA is TGTGCCAGCAGGATCCCGATCGGCGATACGCAGTATTTT.

The rearrangement links TRBV6-5 to TRBJ2-3; D gene uncertain. V was pared by 5 bases and J by 3 bases, with 9 bases between. The CDR3 is made up of 13 amino acids. CDR1 is MNHEY and CDR2 is SVGAGI in the germline V gene. The CDR3 DNA is TGTGCCAGCAGTGGCACAATGACAGATACGCAGTATTTT. Translated, it gives CASSGTMTDTQYF.

The V gene is TRBV14, the J gene TRBJ2-3; D call uncertain. Germline CDR1 reads SGHDN; CDR2 reads FVKESK. The CDR3 spans 16 residues. The V and J ends lost 5 bases and 0 bases respectively, with 15 bases between them. The DNA of the CDR3 is TGTGCCAGCAGCTTTTCTCTCTTGGACAGCACAGATACGCAGTATTTT. Translation: CASSFSLLDSTDTQYF. Full variable domain (rest looked up from reference TRBV14 and TRBJ2-3): EAGVTQFPSHSVIEKGQTVTLRCDPISGHDNLYWYRRVMGKEIKFLLHFVKESKQDESGMPNNRFLAERTGGTYSTLKVQPAELEDSGVYFCASSFSLLDSTDTQYFGPGTRLTVL.

The CDR3 region is CASSEHPYQETQYF. CDR3 in DNA: TGTGCCAGCAGTGAACACCCGTACCAAGAGACCCAGTACTTC. V and J are TRBV2 and TRBJ2-5; D call uncertain. Germline CDR1 reads SNHLY; CDR2 reads FYNNEI. This CDR3 has 14 residues. Trimming shortened V by 2 bases and J by 0 bases, and 7 bases separated the two germline ends.